This T cell receptor (beta chain) is from a study of Graves' ophthalmopathy and Graves' hyperthyroidism. V was clipped by 6 bases and J by 2 bases, with 11 bases between them. CDR3 size: 12 residues. CDR1 is GTSNPN and CDR2 is SVGIG in the germline V gene (reference sequence). At least ten counts were recorded for this clonotype. The TCR beta CDR3 regions underwent amplification from RNA transcripts. Second-round multiplex PCR followed a first-round RT-PCR using HTBI primers. Via MiXCR, TCRdb re-called the multiplex PCR reads, giving one row per CDR3 protein. The table records approximately 160,000 distinct CDR3 sequences, 35% to 45% of them present only once.

Sequenced: peripheral blood. This clonotype originated in a man aged 25-40 years with Graves' ophthalmopathy. The rearrangement joins TRBV30 to TRBJ2-7, with D unclear. In DNA, the CDR3 is TGTGCCTGTTCCGACACCCCCTACGAGCAGTACTTC. This gives the protein CACSDTPYEQYF.